This T cell receptor (beta chain) was sequenced in a study of regulatory T cells in long-lasting Graves disease. Study-level findings and limits: Among persistent patients, a larger number of public clonotypes were shared (roughly 2,700) than among newly diagnosed patients (under 1,000).

The germline CDR1 and CDR2 sequences are MNHEY and SMNVEV (reference sequence). The CDR3 is 15 residues long. Time point defined: newly diagnosed GD, antithyroid drugs for less than 3 months. PBMCs were the source of the RNA used for TCR sequencing. From an endocrinology department in Xi'an, China, came the patients. For TCR beta, libraries came from iRepertoire HTBI primers and Arm-PCR of CDR3 regions. TCRdb used MiXCR to reprocess the multiplex PCR reads, holding one entry per CDR3 protein. The sample yields about 440,000 distinct CDR3 sequences, about 16% seen once. The table lists this clonotype with a count of one. The antigen is not known. These same records also appear under a second study, on T cells in Graves' hyperthyroidism and ophthalmopathy. In that study: The study used the HTBI primer set for a first-round RT-PCR of the TCR CDR3. In simple terms, a model built on 13 V-J features told ophthalmopathy apart from stable hyperthyroidism.

Sequenced here: peripheral blood mononuclear cells (PBMCs), sampled at new diagnosis, from a patient treated with antithyroid drugs. The TCR sequence derives from a woman aged 18-35 years with Graves disease. The J gene is TRBJ2-3, the V gene TRBV27; the match to TRBD2 covers 10 bases. The J call may be mistaken, given a closer DNA end match to TRBJ2-5. The CDR3 DNA reads as TGTGCCAGCAGTATAATAGCGGGAGGTCGAGAGACCCAGTACTTC. Protein: CASSIIAGGRETQYF.